The clone carrying this TCR beta chain has ten or more counts. This record comes from a study of T-cell reconstitution after alpha-beta-depleted transplantation in children. A TCRbeta library incorporating unique molecular identifiers was prepared. MiXCR, run by TCRdb on the PCR reads, gives a single entry per CDR3 protein. The sample comprises 200,000 to 250,000 distinct CDR3 sequences, around 13% of which are singletons, and around 2.5% rests with the top ten. This CDR3 contains 11 residues. Per germline, CDR1 MNHEY and CDR2 SVGAGI. V dropped 6 bases and J dropped 6 bases, with 7 bases sitting between them.

The starting material was PBMCs from the stem cell graft donor, obtained from the stem cell graft. The receptor comes from a human donor who donated a stem cell graft to a child with acute lymphoblastic leukemia. The chain uses TRBV6-5 and TRBJ2-3, with a weak D call TRBD1 (6 bases). In DNA, the CDR3 is TGTGCCAGCAGAAGGGGGGATACGCAGTATTTT. This gives the protein CASRRGDTQYF.